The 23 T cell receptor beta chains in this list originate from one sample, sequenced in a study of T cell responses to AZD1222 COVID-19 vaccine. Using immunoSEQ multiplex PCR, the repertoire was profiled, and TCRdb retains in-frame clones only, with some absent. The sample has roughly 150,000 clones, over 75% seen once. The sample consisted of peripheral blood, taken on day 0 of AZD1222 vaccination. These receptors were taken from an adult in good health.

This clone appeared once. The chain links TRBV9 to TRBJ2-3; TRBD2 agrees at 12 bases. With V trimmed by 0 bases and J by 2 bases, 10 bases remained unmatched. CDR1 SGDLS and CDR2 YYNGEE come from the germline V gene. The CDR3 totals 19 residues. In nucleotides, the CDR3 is TGTGCCAGCAGCGTAGAGACGGCTAGCGGGGGGGCCCTCACAGATACGCAGTATTTT. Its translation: CASSVETASGGALTDTQYF.

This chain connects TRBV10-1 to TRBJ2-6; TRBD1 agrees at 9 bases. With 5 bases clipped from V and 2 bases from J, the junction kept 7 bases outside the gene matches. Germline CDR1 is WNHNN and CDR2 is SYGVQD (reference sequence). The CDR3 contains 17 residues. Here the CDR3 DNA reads TGCGCCAGCAGTAGAGGGACAGGGTCGACTGGGGCCAACGTCCTGACTTTC. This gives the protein CASSRGTGSTGANVLTF.

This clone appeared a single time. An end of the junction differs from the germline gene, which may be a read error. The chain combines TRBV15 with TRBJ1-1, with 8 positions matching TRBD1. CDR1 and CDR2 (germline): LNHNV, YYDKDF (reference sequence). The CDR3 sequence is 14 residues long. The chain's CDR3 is CATSRGQGNSEAFF. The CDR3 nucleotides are TGTGCCACCAGCAGAGGACAGGGGAACTCTGAAGCTTTCTTT.

CDR3 nucleotide sequence: TGTGCCAGCAGCAAAGGGGACATATACGAGCAGTACTTC. It translates to CASSKGDIYEQYF. The chain is built from TRBV21-1 and TRBJ2-7; the listed D gene, TRBD1, was not tested against the DNA. TRBV21-1 is annotated as a pseudogene. The CDR3 length is 13 residues.

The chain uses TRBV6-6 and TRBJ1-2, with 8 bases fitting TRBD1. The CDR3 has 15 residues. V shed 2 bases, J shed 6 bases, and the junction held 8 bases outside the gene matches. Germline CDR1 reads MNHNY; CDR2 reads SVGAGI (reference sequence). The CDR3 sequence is CASSYQDRAHHGYTF. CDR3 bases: TGTGCCAGCAGTTACCAGGACAGGGCACACCATGGCTACACCTTC.

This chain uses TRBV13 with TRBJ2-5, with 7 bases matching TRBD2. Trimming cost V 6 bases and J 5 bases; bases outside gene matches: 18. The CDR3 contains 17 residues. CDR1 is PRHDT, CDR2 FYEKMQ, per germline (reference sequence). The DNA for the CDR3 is TGTGCCAGCAGTGGTTTCGGGAATTGGGTAGCGGGCGAGACCCAGTACTTC. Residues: CASSGFGNWVAGETQYF.

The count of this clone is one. The CDR3, as DNA: TGTGCCAGCAGCGTAGTTGGCGGGTCCTACAATGAGCAGTTCTTC. This codes for CASSVVGGSYNEQFF. The chain links TRBV9 to TRBJ2-1, with D perhaps matching TRBD2 (5 bases). The CDR3 length is 15 residues. Germline V gene lookup returns CDR1 SGDLS and CDR2 YYNGEE. The V and J ends lost 0 bases and 1 base respectively, with 8 bases between them.

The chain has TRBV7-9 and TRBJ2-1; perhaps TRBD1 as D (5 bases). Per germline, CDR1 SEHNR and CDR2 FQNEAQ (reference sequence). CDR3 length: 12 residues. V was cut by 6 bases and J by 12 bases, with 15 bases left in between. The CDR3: CASSNERGGQFF. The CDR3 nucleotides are TGTGCCAGCAGTAATGAAAGGGGCGGGCAGTTCTTC. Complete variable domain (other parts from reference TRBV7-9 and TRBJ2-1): DTGVSQNPRHKITKRGQNVTFRCDPISEHNRLYWYRQTLGQGPEFLTYFQNEAQLEKSRLLSDRFSAERPKGSFSTLEIQRTEQGDSAMYLCASSNERGGQFFGPGTRLTVL.

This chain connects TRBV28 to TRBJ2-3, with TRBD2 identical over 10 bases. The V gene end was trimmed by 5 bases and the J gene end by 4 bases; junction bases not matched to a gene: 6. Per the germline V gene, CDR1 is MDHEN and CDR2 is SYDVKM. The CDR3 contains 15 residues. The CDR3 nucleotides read TGTGCCAGCAGTAGGATAAGCGGGGGGGCAGATACGCAGTATTTT. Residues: CASSRISGGADTQYF.

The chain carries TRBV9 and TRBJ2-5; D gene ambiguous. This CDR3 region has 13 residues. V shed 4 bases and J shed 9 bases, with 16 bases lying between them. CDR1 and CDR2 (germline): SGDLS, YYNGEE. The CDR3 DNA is TGTGCCAGCAGCCCAGCCCCTTCATCATCCCAGTACTTC. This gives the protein CASSPAPSSSQYF.

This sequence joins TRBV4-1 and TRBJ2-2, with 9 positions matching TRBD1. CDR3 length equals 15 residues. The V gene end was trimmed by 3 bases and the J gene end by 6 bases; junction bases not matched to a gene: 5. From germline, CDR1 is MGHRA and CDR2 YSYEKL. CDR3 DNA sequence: TGCGCCAGCAGCCAGGAGACAGGGGGACCCGGGGAGCTGTTTTTT. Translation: CASSQETGGPGELFF.

This chain's CDR3 is CASSLAADYYNEQFF. The CDR3 region has the DNA TGTGCCAGCAGCTTAGCTGCGGACTACTACAATGAGCAGTTCTTC. The V call is TRBV7-2, the J call TRBJ2-1, with TRBD2 as a possible D gene (6 bases). This CDR3 has 15 residues. The V and J ends lost 0 bases and 3 bases respectively, with 9 bases between them. Germline V gene lookup returns CDR1 SGHTA and CDR2 FQGNSA.

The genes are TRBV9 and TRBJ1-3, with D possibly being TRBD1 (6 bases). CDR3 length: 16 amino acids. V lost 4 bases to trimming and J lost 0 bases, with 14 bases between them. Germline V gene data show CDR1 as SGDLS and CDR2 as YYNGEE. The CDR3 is CASSSRGDNSGNTIYF. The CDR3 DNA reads TGTGCCAGCAGCTCGAGGGGGGACAACTCTGGAAACACCATATATTTT. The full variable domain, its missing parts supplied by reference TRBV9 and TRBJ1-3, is DSGVTQTPKHLITATGQRVTLRCSPRSGDLSVYWYQQSLDQGLQFLIQYYNGEERAKGNILERFSAQQFPDLHSELNLSSLELGDSALYFCASSSRGDNSGNTIYFGEGSWLTVV.

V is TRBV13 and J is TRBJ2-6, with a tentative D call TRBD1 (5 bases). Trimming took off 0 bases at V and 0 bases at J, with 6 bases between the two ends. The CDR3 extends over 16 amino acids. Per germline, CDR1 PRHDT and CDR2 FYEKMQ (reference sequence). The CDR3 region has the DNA TGTGCCAGCAGCTTAGGACAGGTCTCTGGGGCCAACGTCCTGACTTTC. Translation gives CASSLGQVSGANVLTF. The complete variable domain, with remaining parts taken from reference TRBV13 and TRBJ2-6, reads AAGVIQSPRHLIKEKRETATLKCYPIPRHDTVYWYQQGPGQDPQFLISFYEKMQSDKGSIPDRFSAQQFSDYHSELNMSSLELGDSALYFCASSLGQVSGANVLTFGAGSRLTVL.

CDR3 nucleotides: TGTGCCAGAACAGGGACAGGGCGATCCTACGAGCAGTACGTC. Translated, it gives CARTGTGRSYEQYV. V and J are TRBV5-3 and TRBJ2-7; TRBD1 matches at 9 bases. TRBV5-3 qualifies as an ORF whose function is uncertain. The J segment lost 1 base and the V segment lost 6 bases, leaving 5 bases of the junction unmatched. The CDR3 is 14 residues long.

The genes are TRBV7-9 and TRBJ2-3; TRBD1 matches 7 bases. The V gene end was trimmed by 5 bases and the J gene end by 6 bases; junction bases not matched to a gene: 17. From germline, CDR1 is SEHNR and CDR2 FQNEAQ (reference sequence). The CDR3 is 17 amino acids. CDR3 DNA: TGTGCCAGCAGCCTAAAGGGACAGCACGTCTCGGAGGATACGCAGTATTTT. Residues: CASSLKGQHVSEDTQYF.

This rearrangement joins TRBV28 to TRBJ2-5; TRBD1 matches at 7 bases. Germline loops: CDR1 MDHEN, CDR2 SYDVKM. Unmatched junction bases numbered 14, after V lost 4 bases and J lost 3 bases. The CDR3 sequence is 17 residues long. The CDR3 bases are TGTGCCAGCAGTTCCCCCCCCGGGACAGCCTTGGAAGAGACCCAGTACTTC. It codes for CASSSPPGTALEETQYF. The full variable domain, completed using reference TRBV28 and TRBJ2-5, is DVKVTQSSRYLVKRTGEKVFLECVQDMDHENMFWYRQDPGLGLRLIYFSYDVKMKEKGDIPEGYSVSREKKERFSLILESASTNQTSMYLCASSSPPGTALEETQYFGPGTRLLVL.

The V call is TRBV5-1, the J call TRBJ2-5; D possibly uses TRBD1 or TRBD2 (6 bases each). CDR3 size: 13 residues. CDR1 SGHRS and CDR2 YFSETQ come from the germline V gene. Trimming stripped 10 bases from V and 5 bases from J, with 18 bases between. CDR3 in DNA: TGCGCCGGGGGGCTCAGGGTCGGTGAGACCCAGTACTTC. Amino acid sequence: CAGGLRVGETQYF.

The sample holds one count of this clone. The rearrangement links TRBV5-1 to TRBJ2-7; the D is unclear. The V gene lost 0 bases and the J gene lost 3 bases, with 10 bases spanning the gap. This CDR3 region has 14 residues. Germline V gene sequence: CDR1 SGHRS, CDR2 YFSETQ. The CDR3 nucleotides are TGCGCCAGCAGCTTGGCGGTCAGGATCTACGAGCAGTACGTC. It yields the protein CASSLAVRIYEQYV.

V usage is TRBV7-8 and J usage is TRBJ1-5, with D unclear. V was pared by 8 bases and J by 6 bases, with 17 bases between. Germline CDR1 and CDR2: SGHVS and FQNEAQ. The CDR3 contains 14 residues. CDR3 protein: CASRSEGLSQPQHF. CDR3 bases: TGTGCCAGCCGTAGTGAAGGGTTATCTCAGCCCCAGCATTTT.

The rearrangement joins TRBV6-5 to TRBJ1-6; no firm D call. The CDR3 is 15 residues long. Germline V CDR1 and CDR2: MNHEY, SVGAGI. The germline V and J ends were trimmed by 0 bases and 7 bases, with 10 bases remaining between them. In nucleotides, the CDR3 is TGTGCCAGCAGTTACTCTGAGTTACCAAATTCACCCCTCCACTTT. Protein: CASSYSELPNSPLHF.

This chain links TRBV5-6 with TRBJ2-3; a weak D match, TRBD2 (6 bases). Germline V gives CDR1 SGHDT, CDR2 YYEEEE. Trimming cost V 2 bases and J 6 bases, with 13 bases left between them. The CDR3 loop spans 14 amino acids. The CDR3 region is CASSFRRGADTQYF. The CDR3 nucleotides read TGTGCCAGCAGCTTTCGGAGGGGAGCTGATACGCAGTATTTT.

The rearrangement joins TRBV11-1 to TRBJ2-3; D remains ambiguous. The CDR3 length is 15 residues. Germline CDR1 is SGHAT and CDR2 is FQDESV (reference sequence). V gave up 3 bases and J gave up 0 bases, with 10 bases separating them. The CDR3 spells CASSFRPGSTDTQYF. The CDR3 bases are TGTGCCAGCAGCTTCAGGCCCGGGAGCACAGATACGCAGTATTTT.